What follows is one T cell receptor beta chain and its context. Its antigen remains undetermined. No much larger clone is present one base from it, and per-base qualities are unavailable. Libraries were constructed by the immunoSEQ multiplex PCR assay. The hsTCRB Kit was used according to the manufacturer's protocol to amplify rearranged TCR beta chain sequences. Sequencing of TCRB libraries was carried out on an Illumina MiSeq. The authors' analysis ran thus. The proprietary platform of the kit vendor was used for demultiplexing, trimming and gene mapping. TCRdb limited this immuneACCESS table to in-frame rearrangements with V and J called. A share of clones is missing; checked studies link under half to unresolved V genes, and the rest is unexplained. V and J calls and clone size follow that table, whereas D and trimming were derived from the DNA. The sample includes about 25,000 clones, with around 73% observed a single time. About 9.4% of the sample comes from the top ten.

In the paper's terms, the time point label means: week 11, during vaccination. Every vaccine dose consisted of 300 ug of a 20-mer mutant IDH1 peptide in Montanide, administered subcutaneously together with topical imiquimod. All donors had newly diagnosed IDH1-mutant astrocytomas of WHO grade 3 or 4 that showed loss of nuclear ATRX. The samples were drawn from NOA16, a multicentre, single-arm, open-label phase I trial in Germany that tested a mutant IDH1 peptide vaccine in humans for the first time. Genomic DNA for TCRB sequencing was extracted from EDTA blood using the DNeasy Blood and Tissue Kit. These data are taken from a study of a mutant IDH1 vaccine in newly diagnosed glioma (dated by TCRdb to the early 2020s). Broadly, across the study: Eight vaccinations were administered to patients in weeks 1, 3, 5, 7, 11, 15, 19 and 23, corresponding to visits V03 through V10. Vaccination was initiated 4-6 weeks after radiotherapy alone, or concurrently with temozolomide cycles in the chemotherapy-containing groups. Prior to enrollment, patients had been given standard therapy consisting of radiotherapy alone, temozolomide alone, or radiochemotherapy with temozolomide, with the combination given to most patients. For exploratory analyses, longitudinal TCRB deep sequencing was carried out in more than 20 treated patients wherever samples were available. Of the roughly 33 treated patients, 62.5% were male and roughly 38% were female, and a mean age of around 40 years was recorded. Six visits were used for peripheral blood collection: V03 (baseline), V05, V07, V10, V12 and V13.

General conclusions and limits of the study: The authors stated that sample limitations prevented analyses of patient blood samples from being reproduced. Pseudoprogression appeared unrelated to alterations in the top peripheral T cell clonotypes detected by TCRB sequencing. PBMC samples for TCRB deep sequencing were selected based on availability. Immune responses induced by the vaccine were seen in around 93% of patients across multiple MHC alleles.

The CDR3 goes from the cysteine to the phenylalanine over 14 residues. Just CDR3 DNA is preserved here, 42 bases in frame from base 1. V ends up 5 bases short and J 5 bases short, with an unmatched junction base count of 8. CDR1 and CDR2 were assigned from the germline V gene (reference sequence) as MNHEY and SMNVEV. This sequence originates from a young woman with glioma. The starting material was PBMCs, obtained from a glioma patient whose treatment included an IDH1 peptide vaccine. The V gene is TRBV27 and the J gene is TRBJ1-2, with 7 bases aligning to TRBD1. The CDR3 amino acid sequence is: CASSTNRGRYGYTF. The nucleotides are TGTGCCAGCAGTACCAACAGGGGAAGGTATGGCTACACCTTC.